This T cell receptor beta chain was recovered during a study of blood T cell repertoires in COVID-19 (dated by TCRdb to between 2020 and 2021). Regarding the study in general: Samples from collaborators originated in the United States, Italy and Spain and spanned both the acute and convalescent phases of COVID-19. The material from the prospective study consisted of cDNA or gDNA derived from T cells, B-cell-depleted T cells, or PBMCs. The dataset comprised deeply sampled blood TCRbeta repertoires from subjects exposed to, actively infected with, or recovered from COVID-19. The repertoires were released in a freely available public database meant as a resource for research on the immune response to SARS-CoV-2. Samples were obtained from the ongoing ImmuneRACE study (first 160 participants) and from over 1,000 subjects provided by 6 global collaborators. A de-identified subject ID, COVID-19 status, age in years and sex were almost always included in the sample metadata. Where available, HLA class I and class II types were taken from metadata supplied by the sample provider and were not determined by assay-based typing.

In its sample, this clone was seen many times. The antigen it binds to is not known. No much larger clonotype is one base removed from it; base qualities were not supplied. Per the germline V gene (reference sequence), LNHDA is the CDR1 and SQIVND is the CDR2. Counted from cysteine to phenylalanine, this CDR3 has 14 amino acids. The kept DNA is CDR3 alone, 42 bases in frame from the first base. Relative to germline, V is 4 bases shorter and J is 6 bases shorter, with 13 bases between their ends. General findings and caveats noted by the study authors: The amount of clinical and demographic metadata varied by source and participant and was provided uncurated.

TCRbeta CDR3 regions were amplified from genomic DNA using the immunoSEQ Assay, a bias-controlled multiplex PCR. The paper's processing steps were these. Nucleated cell counts per sample were estimated from amplification of reference gene primers within the assay. Sequence reads were collapsed and filtered to measure the absolute abundance of every unique TCRbeta CDR3 rearrangement. For each sample, productive Simpson clonality was calculated by taking the square root of Simpson's diversity index across productive rearrangements. Imported from immuneACCESS, the table was reduced by TCRdb to in-frame sequences with V and J called. These copies leave out some clones; in studies compared against another copy, an unresolved V gene accounts for under half, and the cause of the remainder is not known. That table is the source of V, J and clone size, and D and trimming were worked out from the DNA. This sample gives over 60,000 clones in total; 84% of them show up just once. The ten largest clones represent over 9.5% of the sample.

Whole blood was collected in K2EDTA tubes by collaborating institutions according to the institutions' own protocols. For TCRbeta analysis, collaborators shipped samples in one of three forms: frozen whole blood, isolated PBMCs, or DNA extracted from either of those sample types. Recombination linked TRBV19 to TRBJ2-1; the D gene is perhaps TRBD2, from 6 matching bases. The source of this sequence is a human donor in a cohort sampled during active COVID-19. The sample comprised peripheral blood. The nucleotide sequence is given as TGTGCCAGTAGTACCGGCGGGATCGGCAATGAGCAGTTCTTC. Its coded protein is CASSTGGIGNEQFF.